This record looks at one T cell receptor beta chain sequence and its context. The sample belongs to a study of blood T cells in healthy people across ages. Per sample, extraction of total RNA gave at least 5.5 micrograms in every case. Primed by a sample-barcoded 5' primer and a J-beta primer mix, a second PCR proceeded for about 7 to 11 cycles. In TCRdb, the 5' RACE reads were re-called with MiXCR into one record per CDR3 protein. The sample has around 780,000 distinct CDR3 sequences; 20% to 30% are singletons. The same data also went into a second study, on T cells of mothers and their children. That source adds: Thymic selection molds TCR recombination products alike in related and unrelated pairs. Slightly higher overlap, not significant, was seen in related mother-child pairs than in unrelated pairs.

Sequencing was done on a sample of blood. The origin of this receptor is a boy between 10 and 17 years old in good health.

This CDR3 is CASSAGDGNRRGEQFF. As DNA, the CDR3 is TGTGCCAGCTCCGCAGGGGACGGTAATAGGCGGGGTGAGCAGTTCTTC. The chain links TRBV5-6 to TRBJ2-5; D possibly matches TRBD1 or TRBD2 (6 bases each). The better agreement between TRBJ2-1 and the DNA end casts doubt on the J call. CDR1 is SGHDT and CDR2 is YYEEEE in the germline V gene. The CDR3 is 16 amino acids.